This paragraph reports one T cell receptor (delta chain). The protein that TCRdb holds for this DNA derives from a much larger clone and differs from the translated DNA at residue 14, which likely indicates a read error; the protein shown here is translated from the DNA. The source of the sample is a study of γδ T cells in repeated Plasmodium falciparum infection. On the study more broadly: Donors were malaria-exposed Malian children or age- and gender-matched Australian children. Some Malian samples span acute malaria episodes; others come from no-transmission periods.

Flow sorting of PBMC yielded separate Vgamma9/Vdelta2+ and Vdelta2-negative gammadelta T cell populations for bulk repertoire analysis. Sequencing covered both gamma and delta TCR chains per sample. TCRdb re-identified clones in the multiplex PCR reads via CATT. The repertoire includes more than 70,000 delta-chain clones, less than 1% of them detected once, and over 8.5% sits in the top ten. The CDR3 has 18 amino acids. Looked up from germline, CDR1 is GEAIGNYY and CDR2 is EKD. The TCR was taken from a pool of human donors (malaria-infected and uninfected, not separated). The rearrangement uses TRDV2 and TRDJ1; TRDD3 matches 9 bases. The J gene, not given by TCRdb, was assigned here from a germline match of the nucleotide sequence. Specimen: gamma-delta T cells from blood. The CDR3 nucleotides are TGTGCCTGTGACACCGTTACTGGGGGACATCGACTCACCAATAAACTCATCTTT. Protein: CACDTVTGGHRLTNKLIF.